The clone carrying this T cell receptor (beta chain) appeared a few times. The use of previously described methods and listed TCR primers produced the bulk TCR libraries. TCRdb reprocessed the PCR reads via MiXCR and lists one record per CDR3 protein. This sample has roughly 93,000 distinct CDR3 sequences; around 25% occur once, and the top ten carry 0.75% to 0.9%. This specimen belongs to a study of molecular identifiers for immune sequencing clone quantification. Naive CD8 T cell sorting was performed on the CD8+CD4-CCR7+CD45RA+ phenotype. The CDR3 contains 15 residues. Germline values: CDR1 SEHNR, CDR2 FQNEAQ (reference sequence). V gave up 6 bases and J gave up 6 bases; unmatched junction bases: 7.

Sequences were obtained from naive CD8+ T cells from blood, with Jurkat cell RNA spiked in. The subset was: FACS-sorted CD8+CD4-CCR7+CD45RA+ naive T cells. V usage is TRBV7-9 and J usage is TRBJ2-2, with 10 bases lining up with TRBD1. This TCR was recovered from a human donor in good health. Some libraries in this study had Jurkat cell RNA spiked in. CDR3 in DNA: TGTGCCAGCAGTTATCCGGGACAGGGGTCCGGGGAGCTGTTTTTT. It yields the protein CASSYPGQGSGELFF.